These 30 T cell receptor beta chains share one sample of origin, sequenced in a study of cytomegalovirus exposure and HLA in healthy donors. With 60 Vbeta and 13 Jbeta primers, the PCR was carried out. Sequencing used immunoSEQ multiplex PCR; TCRdb keeps in-frame clones, though not all of them. The sample records some 150,000 clones, roughly 82% being singletons. Material for sequencing was PBMCs. Every receptor here comes from a man aged 30 to 45 in good health and CMV-seropositive.

The V call is TRBV11-2, the J call TRBJ1-3; 7 bases are a match to TRBD1. The V gene's germline CDR1 is SGHAT and CDR2 FQNNGV. The trim removed 4 bases at V and 2 bases at J, leaving 11 bases unmatched. The CDR3 loop spans 17 amino acids. CDR3 bases: TGTGCCAGCAGCTCGCCCAGACAGGGAAATCCTGGAAACACCATATATTTT. This translates into CASSSPRQGNPGNTIYF.

V and J are TRBV5-6 and TRBJ2-7; 11 bases fit TRBD2. The CDR3 extends over 15 amino acids. The germline V gene encodes CDR1 SGHDT and CDR2 YYEEEE. Germline trimming cut 2 bases from V and 1 base from J; bases unmatched to any gene: 2. CDR3 sequence (DNA): TGTGCCAGCAGCTTTGGACTAGCGGGTTCCTACGAGCAGTACTTC. Amino acid sequence: CASSFGLAGSYEQYF. The full variable domain, rest sourced from reference TRBV5-6 and TRBJ2-7, is DAGVTQSPTHLIKTRGQQVTLRCSPKSGHDTVSWYQQALGQGPQFIFQYYEEEERQRGNFPDRFSGHQFPNYSSELNVNALLLGDSALYLCASSFGLAGSYEQYFGPGTRLTVT.

V usage is TRBV6-6 and J usage is TRBJ1-1, with TRBD1 identical over 8 bases. The CDR3 consists of 16 residues. The germline V gene has CDR1 MNHNY and CDR2 SVGAGI (reference sequence). Trimming took 4 bases from V and 0 from J; bases not matched to a gene: 7. CDR3 sequence: CASSSPGGNMNTEAFF. The CDR3 nucleotides read TGTGCCAGCAGTTCCCCAGGGGGCAACATGAACACTGAAGCTTTCTTT.

This sequence joins TRBV19 and TRBJ2-7; 7 nucleotides agree with TRBD1. The CDR3 extends over 13 amino acids. Germline CDR1 is LNHDA and CDR2 is SQIVND (reference sequence). V shed 6 bases and J 6 bases; nucleotides not matched to a gene: 8. CDR3 loop: CASSLQGIPEQYF. In DNA, the CDR3 is TGTGCCAGTAGCCTACAGGGGATTCCCGAGCAGTACTTC.

The chain combines TRBV4-3 with TRBJ2-1; no reliable D call. V lost 0 bases and J 4 bases, leaving 13 bases between the germline ends. Germline V gene sequence: CDR1 LGHNA, CDR2 YSLEER. CDR3 length: 16 amino acids. CDR3 coding DNA: TGCGCCAGCAGCCAAGACATAACGATCCGGTACAATGAGCAGTTCTTC. This translates into CASSQDITIRYNEQFF.

The gene calls are TRBV9 and TRBJ1-6; D unclear. Germline CDR1 reads SGDLS; CDR2 reads YYNGEE. The CDR3 runs 17 residues. V lost 1 base and J lost 0, with 11 bases in between. CDR3 sequence: CASSVYAISSYNSPLHF. DNA for the CDR3: TGTGCCAGCAGCGTATATGCGATTAGCTCCTATAATTCACCCCTCCACTTT.

The rearrangement links TRBV6-1 to TRBJ2-7; 7 bases match TRBD1. The CDR3 spans 16 residues. With V trimmed by 4 bases and J by 0 bases, 9 bases remained unmatched. Germline V gene lookup returns CDR1 MNHNS and CDR2 SASEGT. The CDR3 DNA reads as TGTGCCAGCAGTGTACCCTCCCGGGACAGCTCCTACGAGCAGTACTTC. Amino acids: CASSVPSRDSSYEQYF.

This chain joins TRBV5-6 and TRBJ2-1, with 9 bases identical to TRBD2. CDR1 is SGHDT, CDR2 YYEEEE, per germline. The CDR3 has 15 residues. With V trimmed by 3 bases and J by 4 bases, 5 bases remained unmatched. The CDR3 loop is CASSSLSGGYNEQFF. In nucleotides, the CDR3 is TGTGCCAGCAGCTCTCTTAGCGGGGGTTACAATGAGCAGTTCTTC.

The chain has TRBV14 and TRBJ2-2; 8 bases are shared with TRBD1. The CDR3 has 15 residues. CDR1 and CDR2 from the germline V gene are SGHDN and FVKESK. The V and J ends lost 4 bases and 1 base, in that order; junction bases with no gene match: 2. The DNA for the CDR3 is TGTGCCAGCAGCCTGGGGACAGGGAACACCGGGGAGCTGTTTTTT. Its translation: CASSLGTGNTGELFF.

The sample holds a few counts of this clone. The chain couples TRBV2 to TRBJ1-5; D is possibly TRBD1 (6 bases). The length of the CDR3 is 13 residues. V lost 11 bases, J lost 2 bases, and 13 bases lay in between. Germline CDR1 is SNHLY and CDR2 is FYNNEI. CDR3 bases: TGTGCCTGTAAAGAGGGGGGCAATCAGCCCCAGCATTTT. As protein: CACKEGGNQPQHF.

This clone occurred once. This chain uses TRBV18 with TRBJ2-5; D might be TRBD1 (6 bases). The CDR3 contains 15 residues. Germline values: CDR1 KGHSH, CDR2 LQKENI. The V end lost 1 base, the J end lost 2 bases, and 11 bases lay between the germline ends. CDR3 in DNA: TGTGCCAGCTCACCACAAAGGGGGTCACAAGAGACCCAGTACTTC. It specifies CASSPQRGSQETQYF.

The chain carries TRBV6-5 and TRBJ1-1; TRBD1 aligns across 7 bases. The CDR3 has 13 residues. CDR1 is MNHEY and CDR2 is SVGAGI in the germline V gene. The V segment lost 6 bases and the J segment 5 bases; nucleotides outside the gene matches: 6. CDR3 coding DNA: TGTGCCAGCAGGTCCACAGGGGTGACTGAAGCTTTCTTT. Translating it yields CASRSTGVTEAFF.

The chain combines TRBV13 with TRBJ1-1; maybe TRBD1 (6 bases). CDR3 length: 14 amino acids. The V gene's germline CDR1 is PRHDT and CDR2 FYEKMQ (reference sequence). Trimming removed 7 bases at V and 2 bases at J, with 14 bases between. The DNA of the CDR3 is TGTGCCAGCACCCTCACAGGGACCAACACTGAAGCTTTCTTT. Protein sequence: CASTLTGTNTEAFF.

This clone came up once. CDR3 residues: CASNQGNGAGTQYF. CDR3 DNA: TGTGCCAGCAACCAGGGGAATGGGGCCGGGACGCAGTATTTT. V gene TRBV6-1 combines with J gene TRBJ2-3, with D maybe TRBD1 (6 bases). This CDR3 comprises 14 residues. Germline CDR1 reads MNHNS; CDR2 reads SASEGT. Trimming took off 7 bases at V and 9 bases at J, with 20 bases between the two ends.

The V and J genes are TRBV28 and TRBJ2-1, with 7 bases lining up with TRBD2. With 3 bases clipped from V and 5 bases from J, the junction kept 7 bases outside the gene matches. The germline V gene encodes CDR1 MDHEN and CDR2 SYDVKM. The CDR3 consists of 15 residues. The CDR3 bases are TGTGCCAGCAGTTTTGGGGAGGGCTTCGACAATGAGCAGTTCTTC. It specifies CASSFGEGFDNEQFF.

The chain is built from TRBV6-1 and TRBJ2-5; TRBD2 might be the D (5 bases). The J call may be faulty, since TRBJ2-7 better matches the DNA end. This CDR3 is built from 16 residues. The germline CDR1 and CDR2 sequences are MNHNS and SASEGT. The CDR3 region is CASSELWISAVYEQYF. DNA for the CDR3: TGTGCCAGCAGTGAGCTCTGGATATCAGCGGTCTACGAGCAGTACTTC.

This clone appeared a single time. V gene TRBV29-1 combines with J gene TRBJ2-7; TRBD1 is a possible D gene (7 bases). The V and J ends lost 7 bases and 0 bases respectively, with 16 bases between them. Germline V gene lookup returns CDR1 SQVTM and CDR2 ANQGSEA. This CDR3 comprises 14 residues. The CDR3: CSANAGQTSYEQYF. The CDR3 DNA is TGCAGCGCAAATGCGGGACAGACCTCCTACGAGCAGTACTTC.

The CDR3 sequence: CASSEGQGRVGYTF. DNA of the CDR3: TGTGCCAGCAGCGAGGGACAGGGGAGGGTTGGCTACACCTTC. The chain recombines TRBV9 with TRBJ1-2, with 10 positions matching TRBD1. V gave up 3 bases and J gave up 7 bases; unmatched junction bases: 6. Per the germline V gene, CDR1 is SGDLS and CDR2 is YYNGEE. The CDR3 contains 14 residues.

A remark on this clone: Different DNA sequences within this sample yield the same CDR3. The chain combines TRBV5-1 with TRBJ2-5, with 14 bases matching TRBD2. V was pared by 4 bases and J by 2 bases, with 7 bases of the junction left unmatched. The CDR3 is made up of 17 amino acids. CDR1 and CDR2 (germline): SGHRS, YFSETQ. CDR3: CASSLAGTSGGQETQYF. CDR3 nucleotide sequence: TGCGCCAGCAGCCTTGCGGGGACTAGCGGGGGACAAGAGACCCAGTACTTC. The full variable domain, rest sourced from reference TRBV5-1 and TRBJ2-5, is KAGVTQTPRYLIKTRGQQVTLSCSPISGHRSVSWYQQTPGQGLQFLFEYFSETQRNKGNFPGRFSGRQFSNSRSEMNVSTLELGDSALYLCASSLAGTSGGQETQYFGPGTRLLVL.

The chain carries TRBV5-4 and TRBJ2-5, with TRBD2 matching over 10 bases. The CDR3 is 17 amino acids. V shed 0 bases, J shed 5 bases, and the junction held 10 bases outside the gene matches. Germline V lookup: CDR1 SGHNT, CDR2 YYREEE (reference sequence). CDR3 sequence: CASSLGSGGILPETQYF. The CDR3 DNA reads as TGTGCCAGCAGCTTGGGTAGCGGGGGGATCCTTCCGGAGACCCAGTACTTC.

This chain uses TRBV7-8 with TRBJ2-1; weak D call: TRBD2 (7 bases). CDR3 size: 18 residues. Germline CDR1 reads SGHVS; CDR2 reads FQNEAQ. Trimming took 1 base from V and 4 from J, leaving 20 bases between them. This chain's CDR3 is CASSLVGGGLADYNEQFF. The CDR3 region has the DNA TGTGCCAGCAGCTTAGTAGGGGGAGGGTTAGCGGATTACAATGAGCAGTTCTTC.

This clone was observed a single time. CDR3 DNA sequence: TGCGCCAGCAGCCAAGAGGGACCGACAGGGGAGGCTTACGAGCAGTACTTC. Its translation is CASSQEGPTGEAYEQYF. The chain couples TRBV4-1 to TRBJ2-7; TRBD1 matches at 8 bases. J gave up 4 bases and V 0 bases, and 11 bases lay outside the gene matches. This CDR3 has 17 residues. The germline V gene has CDR1 MGHRA and CDR2 YSYEKL.

The rearrangement links TRBV7-6 to TRBJ2-5; D is ambiguous. Trimming cost V 4 bases and J 6 bases, with 18 bases left between them. The CDR3 has 15 residues. The germline CDR1 and CDR2 sequences are SGHVS and FNYEAQ. In DNA form, the CDR3 reads TGTGCCAGCAGCTCCCGACGCGACCTACTACAGACCCAGTACTTC. Its protein is CASSSRRDLLQTQYF. The full variable domain, completed using reference TRBV7-6 and TRBJ2-5, is GAGVSQSPRYKVTKRGQDVALRCDPISGHVSLYWYRQALGQGPEFLTYFNYEAQQDKSGLPNDRFSAERPEGSISTLTIQRTEQRDSAMYRCASSSRRDLLQTQYFGPGTRLLVL.

The genes are TRBV19 and TRBJ2-1; TRBD2 agrees at 14 bases. V gave up 6 bases and J gave up 5 bases; unmatched junction bases: 3. CDR3 length equals 15 residues. CDR1 and CDR2 (germline): LNHDA, SQIVND (reference sequence). In DNA form, the CDR3 reads TGTGCCAGTAGGGGGGGACTAGCGGGAGACAATGAGCAGTTCTTC. The encoded protein is CASRGGLAGDNEQFF. The whole variable domain, remainder taken from reference TRBV19 and TRBJ2-1, is DGGITQSPKYLFRKEGQNVTLSCEQNLNHDAMYWYRQDPGQGLRLIYYSQIVNDFQKGDIAEGYSVSREKKESFPLTVTSAQKNPTAFYLCASRGGLAGDNEQFFGPGTRLTVL.

This chain joins TRBV19 and TRBJ2-6, with 7 bases fitting TRBD1. Germline trimming cut 6 bases from V and 0 bases from J; bases unmatched to any gene: 14. Germline V gene lookup returns CDR1 LNHDA and CDR2 SQIVND (reference sequence). CDR3 size: 19 residues. CDR3 protein: CASRPHPGQTLSGANVLTF. The CDR3 DNA is TGTGCCAGTAGGCCCCATCCGGGACAGACTCTCTCTGGGGCCAACGTCCTGACTTTC.

The rearrangement links TRBV27 to TRBJ2-1; TRBD1 agrees at 7 bases. CDR1 MNHEY and CDR2 SMNVEV come from the germline V gene (reference sequence). The CDR3 consists of 14 residues. J lost 6 bases, V lost 5 bases, and 7 bases had no gene match. The CDR3 spells CASSPRDRPNEQFF. CDR3 bases: TGTGCCAGCAGTCCTCGGGACAGACCCAATGAGCAGTTCTTC.

This chain's CDR3 is CASGTSGYNEQFF. In DNA form, the CDR3 reads TGTGCCAGCGGGACTAGCGGCTACAATGAGCAGTTCTTC. The chain couples TRBV6-5 to TRBJ2-1; 11 nucleotides agree with TRBD2. Per germline, CDR1 MNHEY and CDR2 SVGAGI. The V segment lost 8 bases and the J segment 3 bases; nucleotides outside the gene matches: 0. The CDR3 covers 13 residues.

The chain joins TRBV11-3 to TRBJ2-1, with 10 bases aligning to TRBD1. The CDR3 is 16 amino acids. Germline-derived CDR1 and CDR2 are SGHNT and YENEEA. The trim removed 5 bases at V and 6 bases at J, leaving 10 bases unmatched. The CDR3 nucleotides are TGTGCCAGCAGCATGGGACAGGGGAGGGGAGGCAATGAGCAGTTCTTC. Its translation is CASSMGQGRGGNEQFF.

The chain combines TRBV6-5 with TRBJ1-2; D may be TRBD1 (5 bases). Per germline, CDR1 MNHEY and CDR2 SVGAGI. Trimming stripped 0 bases from V and 5 bases from J, with 13 bases between. The CDR3 extends over 15 amino acids. In DNA form, the CDR3 reads TGTGCCAGCAGTTACTCCTCTACAGGTCAATATGGCTACACCTTC. This sequence encodes CASSYSSTGQYGYTF.

This clone appeared a single time. CDR3 coding DNA: TGTGCCAGCAGCTTTGCGGGAACCTCCGGTGAGCAGTTCTTC. This encodes CASSFAGTSGEQFF. This rearrangement joins TRBV5-4 to TRBJ2-1, with D possibly being TRBD2 (6 bases). Germline lookup yields CDR1 SGHNT and CDR2 YYREEE (reference sequence). Trimming left V 2 bases short and J 9 bases short, with 15 bases between. The CDR3 has 14 amino acids. Variable domain in full (rest from reference TRBV5-4 and TRBJ2-1): ETGVTQSPTHLIKTRGQQVTLRCSSQSGHNTVSWYQQALGQGPQFIFQYYREEENGRGNFPPRFSGLQFPNYSSELNVNALELDDSALYLCASSFAGTSGEQFFGPGTRLTVL.